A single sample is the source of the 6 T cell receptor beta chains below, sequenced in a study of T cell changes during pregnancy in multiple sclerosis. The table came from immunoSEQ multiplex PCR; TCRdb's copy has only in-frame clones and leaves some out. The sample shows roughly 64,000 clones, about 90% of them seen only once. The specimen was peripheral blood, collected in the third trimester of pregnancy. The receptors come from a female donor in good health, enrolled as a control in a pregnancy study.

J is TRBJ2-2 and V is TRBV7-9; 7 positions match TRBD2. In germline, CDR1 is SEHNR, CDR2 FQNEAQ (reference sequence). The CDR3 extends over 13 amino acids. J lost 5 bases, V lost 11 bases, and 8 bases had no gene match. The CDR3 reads CAATGGGTGELFF. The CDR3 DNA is TGTGCCGCCACCGGGGGAGGGACCGGGGAGCTGTTTTTT.

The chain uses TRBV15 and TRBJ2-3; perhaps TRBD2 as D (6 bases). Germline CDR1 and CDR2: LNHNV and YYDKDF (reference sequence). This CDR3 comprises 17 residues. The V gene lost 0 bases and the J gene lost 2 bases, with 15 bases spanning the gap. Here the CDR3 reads CATSRDIGSLTTDTQYF. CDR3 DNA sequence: TGTGCCACCAGCAGAGATATCGGGAGTTTAACCACAGATACGCAGTATTTT.

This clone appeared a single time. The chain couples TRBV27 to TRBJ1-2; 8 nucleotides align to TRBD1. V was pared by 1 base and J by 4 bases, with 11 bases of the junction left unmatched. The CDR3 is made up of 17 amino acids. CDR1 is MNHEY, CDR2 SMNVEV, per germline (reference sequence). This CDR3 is CASSLWRTGNLFYGYTF. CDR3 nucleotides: TGTGCCAGCAGTTTATGGCGGACAGGGAACCTTTTCTATGGCTACACCTTC.

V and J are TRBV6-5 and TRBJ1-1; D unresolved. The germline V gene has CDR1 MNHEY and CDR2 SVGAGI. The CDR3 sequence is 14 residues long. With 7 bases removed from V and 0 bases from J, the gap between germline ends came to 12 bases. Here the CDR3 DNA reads TGTGCCAGCACCAGCGGACGGATGAACACTGAAGCTTTCTTT. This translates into CASTSGRMNTEAFF.

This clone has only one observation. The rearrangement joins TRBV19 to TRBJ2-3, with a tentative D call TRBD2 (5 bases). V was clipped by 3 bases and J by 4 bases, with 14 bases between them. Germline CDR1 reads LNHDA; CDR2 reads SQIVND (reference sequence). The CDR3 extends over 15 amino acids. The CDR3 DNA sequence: TGTGCCAGTAGTATGTTCTCGGGAACCGCAGATACGCAGTATTTT. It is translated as CASSMFSGTADTQYF.

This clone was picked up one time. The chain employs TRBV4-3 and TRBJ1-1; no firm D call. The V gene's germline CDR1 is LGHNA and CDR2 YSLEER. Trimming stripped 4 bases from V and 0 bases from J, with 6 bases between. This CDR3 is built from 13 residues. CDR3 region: CASSRLLNTEAFF. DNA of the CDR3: TGCGCCAGCAGCCGACTGCTGAACACTGAAGCTTTCTTT.